This entry lists 26 T cell receptor beta chains sequenced from one sample in a study of cytomegalovirus exposure and HLA in healthy donors. PCR employed 60 Vbeta and 13 Jbeta primers. The repertoire was sequenced with immunoSEQ multiplex PCR; TCRdb's copy has only in-frame clones and lacks some. The sample has about 210,000 clones; around four fifths are singletons. Sequencing was carried out using PBMCs. Source of these receptors: a boy between 5 and 17 years old in good health and CMV-seronegative.

This chain connects TRBV7-2 to TRBJ1-1, with TRBD1 identical over 9 bases. Germline V gene data show CDR1 as SGHTA and CDR2 as FQGNSA. V lost 4 bases to trimming and J lost 7 bases; unmatched junction nucleotides: 10. This CDR3 is 15 amino acids long. CDR3 region: CASSWYRDRDYEAFF. The DNA of the CDR3 is TGTGCCAGCAGCTGGTACCGGGACAGGGACTATGAAGCTTTCTTT. The complete variable domain, with remaining parts taken from reference TRBV7-2 and TRBJ1-1, reads GAGVSQSPSNKVTEKGKDVELRCDPISGHTALYWYRQSLGQGLEFLIYFQGNSAPDKSGLPSDRFSAERTGGSVSTLTIQRTQQEDSAVYLCASSWYRDRDYEAFFGQGTRLTVV.

The V and J genes are TRBV5-1 and TRBJ2-1; 7 nucleotides match TRBD2. Germline V gene sequence: CDR1 SGHRS, CDR2 YFSETQ. There are 15 residues in the CDR3. V lost 1 base, J lost 8 bases, and 9 bases stayed unmatched. CDR3 nucleotide sequence: TGCGCCAGCAGCTTGTGGCGGGAGAGGAACGATGAGCAGTTCTTC. It yields the protein CASSLWRERNDEQFF. Complete variable domain (other parts from reference TRBV5-1 and TRBJ2-1): KAGVTQTPRYLIKTRGQQVTLSCSPISGHRSVSWYQQTPGQGLQFLFEYFSETQRNKGNFPGRFSGRQFSNSRSEMNVSTLELGDSALYLCASSLWRERNDEQFFGPGTRLTVL.

This chain connects TRBV5-1 to TRBJ2-5, with a possible D match to TRBD2 (6 bases). The CDR3 loop spans 13 amino acids. The V gene lost 0 bases and the J gene lost 4 bases, with 7 bases spanning the gap. Looked up from germline, CDR1 is SGHRS and CDR2 is YFSETQ. CDR3 in DNA: TGCGCCAGCAGCTTGGGCGGGATAGAGACCCAGTACTTC. Amino acid sequence: CASSLGGIETQYF.

As DNA, the CDR3 is TGTGCCAGTAGTATGGACAGGGTGGGAGAAACCCAGTACTTC. Amino acid sequence: CASSMDRVGETQYF. The V call is TRBV19, the J call TRBJ2-5; 8 bases line up with TRBD1. The length of the CDR3 is 14 residues. The V gene end was trimmed by 3 bases and the J gene end by 8 bases; junction bases not matched to a gene: 8. Germline assignment: CDR1 LNHDA and CDR2 SQIVND (reference sequence).

CDR3 region: CASSPTSGALDEQYF. CDR3 bases: TGTGCCAGCTCACCAACTAGCGGGGCTTTGGACGAGCAGTACTTC. The V gene is TRBV18, the J gene TRBJ2-7, with TRBD2 identical over 10 bases. The CDR3 spans 15 residues. The germline CDR1 and CDR2 sequences are KGHSH and LQKENI. The ends lost 2 bases at V and 5 bases at J; junction bases unmatched: 6.

This clone was detected once. The chain links TRBV11-3 to TRBJ2-7, with no clear D. This CDR3 spans 15 amino acids. V lost 4 bases and J lost 7, with 20 bases in between. Germline V gene data show CDR1 as SGHNT and CDR2 as YENEEA. The CDR3 bases are TGTGCCAGCAGCTCCATTTGGTCTAGTCGAAAGGAGCAGTACTTC. It yields the protein CASSSIWSSRKEQYF.

The rearrangement uses TRBV30 and TRBJ2-1; TRBD2 matches at 9 bases. With 2 bases clipped from V and 5 bases from J, the junction kept 10 bases outside the gene matches. Germline V CDR1 and CDR2: GTSNPN, SVGIG (reference sequence). The CDR3 extends over 16 amino acids. For the CDR3, the DNA is TGTGCCTGGAGTACCTCTGCGGGAGGGCCCCACAATGAGCAGTTCTTC. Translating gives CAWSTSAGGPHNEQFF.

The chain couples TRBV9 to TRBJ2-3; 10 bases map to TRBD2. V was pared by 7 bases and J by 4 bases, with 12 bases of the junction left unmatched. Germline V gene data show CDR1 as SGDLS and CDR2 as YYNGEE. This CDR3 has 16 amino acids. The chain's CDR3 is CASSRSPSGSADTQYF. The CDR3 DNA follows: TGTGCCAGCTCGCGGAGCCCTAGCGGGAGTGCAGATACGCAGTATTTT.

The chain is built from TRBV19 and TRBJ2-7; tentatively, D is TRBD2 (5 bases). The CDR3 consists of 16 residues. The germline CDR1 and CDR2 sequences are LNHDA and SQIVND (reference sequence). V lost 1 base to trimming and J lost 2 bases, with 15 bases between them. CDR3 nucleotides: TGTGCCAGTAGTATAGCGTTTGGCCGGGGAGCCTACGAGCAGTACTTC. This codes for CASSIAFGRGAYEQYF.

This clone was seen just once. The chain recombines TRBV7-2 with TRBJ2-7, with D perhaps matching TRBD1 (5 bases). The CDR3 loop spans 14 amino acids. Trimming took off 0 bases at V and 2 bases at J, with 8 bases between the two ends. From germline, CDR1 is SGHTA and CDR2 FQGNSA. CDR3 sequence reads: CASSLAVGPYEQYF. The DNA for the CDR3 is TGTGCCAGCAGCTTAGCTGTGGGGCCCTACGAGCAGTACTTC.

The rearrangement joins TRBV10-3 to TRBJ2-3, with 10 bases aligning to TRBD2. This CDR3 contains 15 residues. V shed 4 bases and J 5 bases; nucleotides not matched to a gene: 6. The germline gives CDR1 ENHRY, CDR2 SYGVKD. The CDR3 region is CAISALAGDGDTQYF. The DNA of the CDR3 is TGTGCCATCAGTGCGCTAGCGGGAGATGGAGATACGCAGTATTTT.

The CDR3 sequence is CSSKNGRSGEQYF. CDR3 bases: TGCAGCTCTAAAAACGGACGATCGGGGGAGCAGTACTTC. The rearrangement uses TRBV29-1 and TRBJ2-7, with a tentative D call TRBD2 (5 bases). V was pared by 8 bases and J by 7 bases, with 21 bases between. This CDR3 comprises 13 residues. Germline CDR1 is SQVTM and CDR2 is ANQGSEA.

The chain links TRBV2 to TRBJ1-1; a weak D match, TRBD1 (5 bases). The germline gives CDR1 SNHLY, CDR2 FYNNEI. The germline V and J ends were trimmed by 7 bases and 0 bases, with 12 bases remaining between them. This CDR3 spans 14 amino acids. The CDR3, as DNA: TGTGCCAGCAACGCCGGGGGAGTGAACACTGAAGCTTTCTTT. It translates to CASNAGGVNTEAFF.

V and J are TRBV27 and TRBJ2-1; TRBD2 agrees at 11 bases. V was pared by 2 bases and J by 9 bases, with 0 bases of the junction left unmatched. The CDR3 totals 13 residues. The germline CDR1 and CDR2 sequences are MNHEY and SMNVEV (reference sequence). The CDR3 loop is CASSLTSGSEQFF. In DNA, the CDR3 is TGTGCCAGCAGTTTAACTAGCGGGAGTGAGCAGTTCTTC.

This clone is a singleton in its sample. Within the sample, other DNA sequences also encode this same CDR3. This chain connects TRBV11-2 to TRBJ1-2; D gene unclear. Germline CDR1 reads SGHAT; CDR2 reads FQNNGV. V shed 7 bases and J shed 6 bases, with 18 bases lying between them. This CDR3 has 14 amino acids. The CDR3 sequence: CASNPGSGLDGYTF. The CDR3 DNA sequence: TGTGCCAGCAACCCGGGGAGCGGCTTAGATGGCTACACCTTC.

This clone appeared once. The chain couples TRBV5-6 to TRBJ1-6; TRBD1 might be the D (6 bases). Germline V gene lookup returns CDR1 SGHDT and CDR2 YYEEEE. The CDR3 is 14 amino acids. Trimming left V 3 bases short and J 4 bases short, with 8 bases between. CDR3 DNA: TGTGCCAGCAGCTCACAGGGTTATAATTCACCCCTCCACTTT. Translated, it gives CASSSQGYNSPLHF.

The V call is TRBV21-1, the J call TRBJ1-2; the D call TRBD1 from the table was never checked on the DNA. TRBV21-1 is listed as a pseudogene. The CDR3 loop spans 14 amino acids. The DNA for the CDR3 is TGTGCCAGCAGCGTAGGTCCAGGCTACTATGGCTACACCTTC. Its protein is CASSVGPGYYGYTF.

The chain couples TRBV5-1 to TRBJ2-3, with D tentatively TRBD1 (8 bases). Per germline, CDR1 SGHRS and CDR2 YFSETQ. This CDR3 contains 17 residues. Trimming took off 4 bases at V and 2 bases at J, with 20 bases between the two ends. CDR3 nucleotides: TGCGCCAGCAGCCGGGGTCCCACAGGGGGGGACACAGATACGCAGTATTTT. Its translation is CASSRGPTGGDTDTQYF.

V and J are TRBV27 and TRBJ2-7, with 9 bases aligning to TRBD2. The ends lost 5 bases at V and 3 bases at J; junction bases unmatched: 17. This CDR3 region has 18 residues. Germline values: CDR1 MNHEY, CDR2 SMNVEV (reference sequence). The CDR3 region is CASSLAGTGPRSLYEQYF. CDR3 DNA: TGTGCCAGCAGTCTAGCGGGGACGGGCCCCCGTTCTCTCTACGAGCAGTACTTC.

The chain carries TRBV10-3 and TRBJ1-3; TRBD1 agrees at 10 bases. Trimming took 4 bases from V and 0 from J; bases not matched to a gene: 3. Germline CDR1 ENHRY, CDR2 SYGVKD. The CDR3 runs 16 residues. This chain's CDR3 is CAISGQGALSGNTIYF. The CDR3 DNA is TGTGCCATCAGTGGACAGGGGGCCCTCTCTGGAAACACCATATATTTT.

As for this clone: An end of the junction does not agree with germline; a read error may underlie this. V and J are TRBV7-2 and TRBJ2-3, with a possible D match to TRBD1 (5 bases). The CDR3 consists of 17 residues. The germline CDR1 and CDR2 sequences are SGHTA and FQGNSA. The CDR3 region has the DNA TGTGCCAGCAGCTTAACCGTCTCCGTACCTCTCACAGGTACGCAGTATTTT. Translating it yields CASSLTVSVPLTGTQYF.

The chain employs TRBV19 and TRBJ1-1; D is ambiguous. The CDR3 totals 11 residues. CDR1 LNHDA and CDR2 SQIVND come from the germline V gene (reference sequence). The V end lost 3 bases, the J end lost 6 bases, and 5 bases lay between the germline ends. The CDR3 reads CASSIFAEAFF. The CDR3 nucleotides are TGTGCCAGTAGTATTTTCGCTGAAGCTTTCTTT.

This clone was counted between two and nine times. The rearrangement links TRBV27 to TRBJ1-1, with a weak D call TRBD1 (5 bases). The CDR3 spans 12 residues. Germline CDR1 is MNHEY and CDR2 is SMNVEV (reference sequence). Trimming stripped 5 bases from V and 7 bases from J, with 11 bases between. As DNA, the CDR3 is TGTGCCAGCAGTCCTTCGGGACTTGAAGCTTTCTTT. Its translation: CASSPSGLEAFF.

The chain joins TRBV27 to TRBJ1-2; D remains ambiguous. The germline V gene has CDR1 MNHEY and CDR2 SMNVEV (reference sequence). The CDR3 contains 14 residues. V shed 5 bases and J shed 7 bases, with 17 bases lying between them. The CDR3 spells CASSPARPWAGYTF. DNA for the CDR3: TGTGCCAGCAGTCCCGCCCGACCTTGGGCTGGCTACACCTTC.

This chain links TRBV6-1 with TRBJ2-7, with 10 positions matching TRBD1. With 6 bases clipped from V and 6 bases from J, the junction kept 11 bases outside the gene matches. The CDR3 covers 15 residues. The germline CDR1 and CDR2 sequences are MNHNS and SASEGT. The CDR3 is CASRTGTGVFGEQYF. The CDR3 nucleotides read TGTGCCAGCAGGACCGGGACAGGGGTTTTTGGCGAGCAGTACTTC.

This clone turned up a few times. This chain uses TRBV6-4 with TRBJ2-1, with a weak D call TRBD2 (5 bases). V lost 0 bases and J lost 1, with 10 bases in between. Germline CDR1 MRHNA, CDR2 SNTAGT. The CDR3 sequence is 16 residues long. CDR3 loop: CASSDSSPGSYNEQFF. CDR3 DNA sequence: TGTGCCAGCAGTGACTCGTCCCCGGGGTCCTACAATGAGCAGTTCTTC.